These T cell receptor beta chains were read from a single sample in a study of memory CD4+ T cells and cytomegalovirus serostatus. Assay used: immunoSEQ multiplex PCR; TCRdb lists only in-frame clones, some missing. The sample has 40,000 to 45,000 clones; 76% are singletons. The sample consisted of memory CD4+ T cells from blood. These TCRs come from an adult in good health and CMV-seronegative. Each CDR3 is given with its conserved first and last residue. The order of the fields is clone size, V gene, J gene, D gene, CDR3 protein, CDR3 DNA. A D gene is named only where the DNA matches it firmly. Clone size is stated in some rows and not others, as once, few, many or a class when expanded.

size: .
V: TRBV7-9
J: TRBJ1-3
D: TRBD1
CDR3: CASSSVDRGYSGNTIYF
DNA: TGTGCCAGCAGCTCAGTGGACAGGGGGTACTCTGGAAACACCATATATTTT

size: .
V: TRBV5-6
J: TRBJ2-5
D: TRBD2
CDR3: CASSPDPGGAQETQYF
DNA: TGTGCCAGCAGCCCTGATCCGGGGGGGGCCCAAGAGACCCAGTACTTC

size: .
V: TRBV7-6
J: TRBJ1-5
D: .
CDR3: CASSLDYGLNQPQHF
DNA: TGTGCCAGCAGCTTAGATTACGGACTAAATCAGCCCCAGCATTTT

size: .
V: TRBV6-1
J: TRBJ1-1
D: .
CDR3: CAATRMNTEAFF
DNA: TGTGCCGCAACCCGGATGAACACTGAAGCTTTCTTT

size: few
V: TRBV2
J: TRBJ1-1
D: .
CDR3: CASRRTEDTEAFF
DNA: TGTGCCAGCCGAAGGACAGAGGACACTGAAGCTTTCTTT

size: many
V: TRBV7-9
J: TRBJ1-4
D: .
CDR3: CASSPLRGGEKLFF
DNA: TGTGCCAGCAGCCCGCTCCGGGGGGGGGAAAAACTGTTTTTT

size: .
V: TRBV19
J: TRBJ1-5
D: .
CDR3: CASSNRQVRNQPQHF
DNA: TGTGCCAGTAGCAACCGACAGGTTCGGAATCAGCCCCAGCATTTT

size: .
V: TRBV18
J: TRBJ2-7
D: .
CDR3: CASSPIFQGEQYF
DNA: TGTGCCAGCTCACCAATTTTCCAGGGCGAGCAGTACTTC

size: .
V: TRBV28
J: TRBJ2-3
D: .
CDR3: CASRRGTQYF
DNA: TGTGCCAGCAGACGCGGGACACAGTATTTT

size: .
V: TRBV7-8
J: TRBJ1-4
D: .
CDR3: CASSLRGEKLFF
DNA: TGTGCCAGCAGCTTACGGGGGGAAAAACTGTTTTTT